These T cell receptor beta chains were read from a single sample in a study of Graves' ophthalmopathy and Graves' hyperthyroidism. TCRdb redid the calling of the multiplex PCR reads with MiXCR, one entry per CDR3 protein. The sample holds about 500,000 distinct CDR3 sequences, about 35% seen once. The sample consisted of peripheral blood or thyroid tissue (not recorded which). The receptors here all came from an adult man with Graves' hyperthyroidism. Each CDR3 is given with its conserved first and last residue. D genes are given only for firm matches. The size of a clone is reported for some rows only, either as once, few or many, or as a class for expanded clones.

clone_size	j_call	d_call	v_call	cdr3_aa	cdr3_nt
many	TRBJ2-5	TRBD2	TRBV12-3/TRBV12-4	CASSFSSGETQYF	TGTGCCAGCAGTTTCTCTAGCGGAGAGACCCAGTACTTC
many	TRBJ1-5	TRBD1	TRBV25-1	CASSNKQGVPVGNQPQHF	TGTGCCAGCAGTAATAAACAGGGGGTACCGGTAGGCAATCAGCCCCAGCATTTT
NA	TRBJ2-5	TRBD2	TRBV29-1	CSASGLAGATETQYF	TGCAGCGCCTCCGGGCTAGCGGGGGCGACGGAGACCCAGTACTTC
many	TRBJ1-2	NA	TRBV2	CASRSSYGYTF	TGTGCCAGCAGATCCAGCTATGGCTACACCTTC
NA	TRBJ2-3	NA	TRBV5-1	CASSLRYGSTDTQYF	TGCGCCAGCAGCTTGAGATACGGGAGCACAGATACGCAGTATTTT
many	TRBJ2-7	TRBD1	TRBV20-1	CSAKQGGEQYF	TGCAGTGCAAAACAGGGGGGCGAGCAGTACTTC
many	TRBJ2-2	TRBD2	TRBV10-3	CAISSTSGRAFGELFF	TGTGCCATCAGTTCGACCAGCGGGAGGGCCTTCGGGGAGCTGTTTTTT
many	TRBJ2-5	NA	TRBV18	CASSKTEETQYF	TGTGCCAGCTCGAAGACAGAAGAGACCCAGTACTTC
many	TRBJ1-2	NA	TRBV24-1	CATSDWGHDYGYTF	TGTGCCACCAGTGATTGGGGACATGACTATGGCTACACCTTC
many	TRBJ1-2	TRBD1	TRBV19	CASSDDREDYGYTF	TGTGCCAGTAGTGATGACAGGGAGGACTATGGCTACACCTTC
NA	TRBJ2-2	TRBD1	TRBV10-3	CAISAGQGAGELFF	TGTGCCATCAGTGCGGGTCAGGGGGCAGGGGAGCTGTTTTTT
NA	TRBJ2-3	TRBD2	TRBV29-1	CSVEDIGLAGGITQYF	TGCAGCGTTGAAGATATCGGACTAGCGGGGGGGATAACGCAGTATTTT
NA	TRBJ1-4	NA	TRBV20-1	CSAPGSPGEKLFF	TGCAGTGCCCCCGGAAGCCCGGGTGAAAAACTGTTTTTT
NA	TRBJ2-3	TRBD1	TRBV20-1	CSAKDGQGAADTQYF	TGCAGTGCTAAAGATGGCCAGGGGGCCGCAGATACGCAGTATTTT